This T cell receptor (beta chain) was recorded in a study of OX40 agonist ivuxolimab in advanced cancers. Across the whole study: Ivuxolimab was delivered to patients intravenously every 2 weeks at doses spanning 0.01 to 10 mg/kg.

CDR1 is SQVTM, CDR2 ANQGSEA, per germline. V dropped 3 bases and J dropped 13 bases, with 15 bases sitting between them. This CDR3 comprises 12 residues. Points from the study as a whole: Blood T cells, both CD4+ and CD8+, expanded clonally by week 6 at 0.1 to 3.0 mg/kg. On average, a greater number of expanded clones characterised CD8+ T cells relative to CD4+.

Profiling relied on immunoSEQ multiplex PCR, and the TCRdb table lists in-frame clones only, not all of them. The sample includes 35,000 to 55,000 clones, approximately 85% seen only once; the top ten take more than 2%. Remarks on this clone: Its antigen is unidentified.

The source of this sequence is an adult with an advanced solid tumor such as melanoma, head and neck, liver or kidney cancer. The V and J genes are TRBV29-1 and TRBJ1-4; D is possibly TRBD1 (6 bases). The sample here was CD4+ or CD8+ T cells sorted from blood, taken in a trial of the OX40 agonist ivuxolimab. CDR3 nucleotide sequence: TGCAGCGTTGAGGTGGGGGGCGTAAGACTGTTTTTT. Encoded protein: CSVEVGGVRLFF. The variable domain in full, completed from reference TRBV29-1 and TRBJ1-4, reads SAVISQKPSRDICQRGTSLTIQCQVDSQVTMMFWYRQQPGQSLTLIATANQGSEATYESGFVIDKFPISRPNLTFSTLTVSNMSPEDSSIYLCSVEVGGVRLFFGSGTQLSVL.